Each of the 20 T cell receptor beta chains below was sequenced from the same sample in a study of sequential checkpoint blockade in melanoma. Assay used: immunoSEQ multiplex PCR; TCRdb lists only in-frame clones, some missing. In the table there are about 4,600 clones, 45% to 60% of which are singletons. Treatment in this sample: randomized to nivolumab then ipilimumab (arm A) or the reverse (arm B). Sequencing was performed on CD8+ T cells sorted from blood (inferred from file names), taken from a patient given nivolumab and ipilimumab in sequence. All receptors come from a human donor with melanoma.

This sequence joins TRBV5-5 and TRBJ2-1; TRBD2 matches 11 bases. Germline V lookup: CDR1 SGHKS, CDR2 YYEKEE (reference sequence). V shed 4 bases and J 0 bases; nucleotides not matched to a gene: 12. There are 19 residues in the CDR3. The CDR3 sequence: CASSLSGTSGPSSYNEQFF. CDR3 bases: TGTGCCAGCAGCCTATCCGGGACTAGCGGACCGAGCTCCTACAATGAGCAGTTCTTC.

This clone has more than one count but fewer than ten. V and J are TRBV7-7 and TRBJ2-2, with a weak D call TRBD1 (6 bases). CDR3 size: 11 residues. Per germline, CDR1 SSHAT and CDR2 FNYEAQ (reference sequence). The CDR3 loop reads CALQGTGELFF. CDR3 in DNA: TGTGCACTCCAGGGGACCGGGGAGCTGTTTTTT.

This chain links TRBV28 with TRBJ2-7, with 8 bases aligning to TRBD2. The CDR3 runs 17 residues. Germline CDR1 is MDHEN and CDR2 is SYDVKM. The V segment lost 2 bases and the J segment 2 bases; nucleotides outside the gene matches: 11. In DNA form, the CDR3 reads TGTGCCAGCAGTTTACATGGTGTCGGGAGGGTTCCCTACGAGCAGTACTTC. Amino acid sequence: CASSLHGVGRVPYEQYF. The full variable domain, completed using reference TRBV28 and TRBJ2-7, is DVKVTQSSRYLVKRTGEKVFLECVQDMDHENMFWYRQDPGLGLRLIYFSYDVKMKEKGDIPEGYSVSREKKERFSLILESASTNQTSMYLCASSLHGVGRVPYEQYFGPGTRLTVT.

This clone is labeled as medium-sized. The rearrangement joins TRBV18 to TRBJ2-1; 8 nucleotides agree with TRBD1. The germline gives CDR1 KGHSH, CDR2 LQKENI. Losses at the gene ends were 5 bases for V and 7 bases for J; bases not matched to a gene: 10. There are 15 residues in the CDR3. The CDR3 region is CASSDLDRVVNEQFF. CDR3 coding DNA: TGTGCCAGCTCAGATTTGGACAGGGTCGTAAATGAGCAGTTCTTC.

The rearrangement joins TRBV28 to TRBJ1-2; 9 bases are a match to TRBD1. Germline V gene lookup returns CDR1 MDHEN and CDR2 SYDVKM. The trim removed 5 bases at V and 3 bases at J, leaving 4 bases unmatched. The CDR3 sequence is 14 residues long. CDR3 in DNA: TGTGCCAGCAGTCCGGGACAGGGCGACTATGGCTACACCTTC. Translated, it gives CASSPGQGDYGYTF.

J is TRBJ2-1 and V is TRBV5-6; no clear D gene. The V gene's germline CDR1 is SGHDT and CDR2 YYEEEE. V lost 3 bases to trimming and J lost 5 bases, with 9 bases between them. CDR3 length: 13 amino acids. CDR3 coding DNA: TGTGCCAGCAGCTGGCCATCAGACAATGAGCAGTTCTTC. Amino acids: CASSWPSDNEQFF. Drawing the rest from reference TRBV5-6 and TRBJ2-1, the complete variable domain is DAGVTQSPTHLIKTRGQQVTLRCSPKSGHDTVSWYQQALGQGPQFIFQYYEEEERQRGNFPDRFSGHQFPNYSSELNVNALLLGDSALYLCASSWPSDNEQFFGPGTRLTVL.

The V gene is TRBV11-2, the J gene TRBJ2-7; 7 bases agree with TRBD1. From germline, CDR1 is SGHAT and CDR2 FQNNGV. Germline trimming cut 4 bases from V and 6 bases from J; bases unmatched to any gene: 6. This CDR3 has 13 amino acids. The CDR3 DNA follows: TGTGCCAGCAGCTCCATCTCAGGGGGCGAGCAGTACTTC. Translating it yields CASSSISGGEQYF.

This chain uses TRBV27 with TRBJ2-1; 10 bases line up with TRBD2. CDR3 length: 15 amino acids. The germline V gene has CDR1 MNHEY and CDR2 SMNVEV (reference sequence). Germline trimming cut 3 bases from V and 7 bases from J; bases unmatched to any gene: 6. DNA of the CDR3: TGTGCCAGCAGTTTCTCTAGCGGGAGAGGAAATGAGCAGTTCTTC. Its protein product is CASSFSSGRGNEQFF.

The rearrangement links TRBV6-5 to TRBJ2-5; 7 positions agree with TRBD1. J gave up 5 bases and V 0 bases, and 6 bases lay outside the gene matches. Per the germline V gene, CDR1 is MNHEY and CDR2 is SVGAGI. The CDR3 runs to 15 residues. The CDR3 DNA reads as TGTGCCAGCAGTTACTCAATAGGGGGCGCGGAGACCCAGTACTTC. It is translated as CASSYSIGGAETQYF.

V and J are TRBV10-2 and TRBJ2-1; 7 positions match TRBD2. Germline V gene lookup returns CDR1 WSHSY and CDR2 SAAADI. The CDR3 spans 15 residues. After removal of 5 bases from V and 5 bases from J, the junction contained 9 bases not matched to a gene. The chain's CDR3 is CASSREGGTDNEQFF. CDR3 nucleotide sequence: TGCGCCAGCAGTAGAGAGGGAGGGACGGACAATGAGCAGTTCTTC.

V is TRBV28 and J is TRBJ2-7; TRBD2 is a possible D gene (5 bases). V lost 7 bases and J 0 bases, leaving 13 bases between the germline ends. Germline V gene sequence: CDR1 MDHEN, CDR2 SYDVKM. The CDR3 consists of 14 residues. CDR3 residues: CASTPDGISYEQYF. The CDR3 region has the DNA TGTGCCAGCACCCCGGACGGGATCTCCTACGAGCAGTACTTC.

The genes are TRBV15 and TRBJ2-3, with a possible D match to TRBD2 (5 bases). With 11 bases removed from V and 5 bases from J, the gap between germline ends came to 23 bases. CDR3 length: 15 residues. Germline lookup yields CDR1 LNHNV and CDR2 YYDKDF (reference sequence). The CDR3: CAPFPAEGAVDTQYF. The CDR3 DNA is TGTGCCCCCTTTCCCGCCGAGGGAGCGGTAGATACGCAGTATTTT. Variable domain in full (rest from reference TRBV15 and TRBJ2-3): DAMVIQNPRYQVTQFGKPVTLSCSQTLNHNVMYWYQQKSSQAPKLLFHYYDKDFNNEADTPDNFQSRRPNTSFCFLDIRSPGLGDTAMYLCAPFPAEGAVDTQYFGPGTRLTVL.

V gene TRBV27 combines with J gene TRBJ2-3, with D possibly TRBD1 on 5 matching bases. Germline V lookup: CDR1 MNHEY, CDR2 SMNVEV (reference sequence). The CDR3 has 14 amino acids. V was pared by 0 bases and J by 2 bases, with 6 bases between. CDR3 amino acids: CASSLSRATDTQYF. For the CDR3, the DNA is TGTGCCAGCAGTTTATCCAGGGCCACAGATACGCAGTATTTT.

J is TRBJ2-5 and V is TRBV6-5; D uncertain. Germline values: CDR1 MNHEY, CDR2 SVGAGI. The CDR3 covers 12 residues. V was trimmed by 6 bases and J by 5 bases, leaving 10 bases between them. This chain's CDR3 is CASSSGGETQYF. The CDR3 DNA is TGTGCCAGCAGCTCAGGTGGCGAGACCCAGTACTTC.

The chain links TRBV7-9 to TRBJ2-1, with 9 bases fitting TRBD2. CDR3 length: 15 amino acids. The germline V gene has CDR1 SEHNR and CDR2 FQNEAQ (reference sequence). The V and J ends lost 5 bases and 8 bases, in that order; junction bases with no gene match: 10. CDR3 protein: CASSRLAGELYEQFF. DNA for the CDR3: TGTGCCAGCAGCCGCTTAGCGGGAGAATTATATGAGCAGTTCTTC.

This sequence joins TRBV7-6 and TRBJ2-5, with 13 positions matching TRBD2. J lost 5 bases, V lost 3 bases, and 6 bases had no gene match. The CDR3 has 16 residues. Germline loops: CDR1 SGHVS, CDR2 FNYEAQ. As DNA, the CDR3 is TGTGCCAGCAGCTTCTGGACTAGCGGGAGTACGGAGACCCAGTACTTC. It encodes CASSFWTSGSTETQYF.

This clone was seen a few times. The CDR3 loop is CASSLDRGNTDTQYF. In DNA form, the CDR3 reads TGCGCCAGCAGTTTGGACAGGGGTAACACAGATACGCAGTATTTT. The chain is built from TRBV10-1 and TRBJ2-3; 9 nucleotides agree with TRBD1. V was clipped by 5 bases and J by 2 bases; unmatched bases: 5. The CDR3 covers 15 residues. Germline CDR1 and CDR2: WNHNN and SYGVQD (reference sequence).

The genes are TRBV5-6 and TRBJ2-7; 9 positions agree with TRBD2. Germline CDR1 SGHDT, CDR2 YYEEEE. This CDR3 region has 15 residues. Trimming cost V 0 bases and J 3 bases; bases outside gene matches: 4. CDR3 nucleotide sequence: TGTGCCAGCAGCTTGGTTAGCGGGAGTAACTACGAGCAGTACTTC. Translation: CASSLVSGSNYEQYF.

The chain combines TRBV27 with TRBJ2-7; TRBD2 agrees at 12 bases. V lost 3 bases and J lost 7; bases outside the gene matches: 10. From germline, CDR1 is MNHEY and CDR2 SMNVEV (reference sequence). CDR3 length: 16 residues. The CDR3 DNA reads TGTGCCAGCAGTTTTTCAGGGACTAGCGGGTCTGGTGAGCAGTACTTC. This gives the protein CASSFSGTSGSGEQYF.

V is TRBV19 and J is TRBJ2-2, with D maybe TRBD2 (6 bases). The V end was cut by 6 bases, the J end by 6 bases, with 11 bases between. The germline V gene has CDR1 LNHDA and CDR2 SQIVND (reference sequence). The CDR3 consists of 13 residues. The CDR3 nucleotides are TGTGCCAGTAGGACACTAGCTCCCGGGGAGCTGTTTTTT. Amino acid sequence: CASRTLAPGELFF. The variable domain in full, with the rest retrieved from reference TRBV19 and TRBJ2-2, is DGGITQSPKYLFRKEGQNVTLSCEQNLNHDAMYWYRQDPGQGLRLIYYSQIVNDFQKGDIAEGYSVSREKKESFPLTVTSAQKNPTAFYLCASRTLAPGELFFGEGSRLTVL.